Each of the 22 T cell receptor beta chains below was sequenced from the same sample in a study of shared clonotypes between healthy human individuals (dated by TCRdb to the early 2020s). The library was built by means of the immunoSEQ multiplex PCR assay. Imported from immuneACCESS, the table was reduced by TCRdb to in-frame sequences with V and J called. These copies leave out some clones; in studies compared against another copy, an unresolved V gene accounts for under half, and the cause of the remainder is not known. This sample comprises about 1.1 million clones, around three quarters of them detected only once. Approximately 0.5% of the sample is taken by the ten largest. The sample was memory CD4+ T cells from PBMCs. This specimen's cell subset or site label, interpreted: CD45RA-negative fraction. These receptors were obtained from a man between 18 and 35 years old in good health. Some clones in this sample may be carry-over from other donors' samples.

Of note for this clone: The sample carries other DNA sequences with the same CDR3. The rearrangement uses TRBV18 and TRBJ1-1, with TRBD1 matching over 8 bases. The CDR3 is made up of 14 amino acids. The trim removed 5 bases at V and 0 bases at J, leaving 2 bases unmatched. Germline-derived CDR1 and CDR2 are KGHSH and LQKENI. CDR3 bases: TGTGCCAGCTCAGAGACAGGGGTGAACACTGAAGCTTTCTTT. Its protein product is CASSETGVNTEAFF.

The chain carries TRBV7-2 and TRBJ1-2; no clear D. V gave up 2 bases and J gave up 8 bases, with 12 bases separating them. CDR1 is SGHTA and CDR2 is FQGNSA in the germline V gene. The CDR3 totals 13 residues. The CDR3 region has the DNA TGTGCCAGCAGCTTACTCTCGCCCGGCGGCTACACCTTC. It codes for CASSLLSPGGYTF. Using reference TRBV7-2 and TRBJ1-2 for the parts outside the CDR3, the full variable domain is GAGVSQSPSNKVTEKGKDVELRCDPISGHTALYWYRQSLGQGLEFLIYFQGNSAPDKSGLPSDRFSAERTGGSVSTLTIQRTQQEDSAVYLCASSLLSPGGYTFGSGTRLTVV.

The chain has TRBV6-4 and TRBJ2-1; TRBD2 agrees at 7 bases. Germline CDR1 is MRHNA and CDR2 is SNTAGT. This CDR3 comprises 16 residues. J gave up 5 bases and V 5 bases, and 12 bases lay outside the gene matches. CDR3 region: CASSPRRGGANNEQFF. CDR3 coding DNA: TGTGCCAGCAGTCCCCGGAGGGGAGGGGCAAACAATGAGCAGTTCTTC.

V and J are TRBV5-4 and TRBJ2-5, with D possibly matching TRBD2 (6 bases). The ends were cut back, 1 base at V and 6 bases at J, with 22 bases in the middle. The CDR3 is 17 residues long. The germline gives CDR1 SGHNT, CDR2 YYREEE (reference sequence). CDR3 residues: CASSLNQGGTSMKTQYF. The DNA for the CDR3 is TGTGCCAGCAGCTTGAACCAGGGAGGTACCTCAATGAAGACCCAGTACTTC.

This clone appeared a single time. The genes are TRBV2 and TRBJ1-3, with TRBD1 matching over 9 bases. The length of the CDR3 is 15 residues. The V gene end was trimmed by 7 bases and the J gene end by 3 bases; junction bases not matched to a gene: 7. Germline values: CDR1 SNHLY, CDR2 FYNNEI. CDR3 coding DNA: TGTGCCAGCAAACTGGGACAGGGTTATGGAAACACCATATATTTT. It yields the protein CASKLGQGYGNTIYF.

The rearrangement uses TRBV27 and TRBJ1-2; D call uncertain. Germline assignment: CDR1 MNHEY and CDR2 SMNVEV (reference sequence). The CDR3 loop spans 13 amino acids. V was trimmed by 3 bases and J by 1 base, leaving 6 bases between them. The CDR3 spells CASSFRINYGYTF. The DNA of the CDR3 is TGTGCCAGCAGTTTCCGTATTAACTATGGCTACACCTTC.

The rearrangement uses TRBV28 and TRBJ2-4, with TRBD2 identical over 12 bases. The CDR3 is 18 residues long. Trimming removed 6 bases from V and 0 bases from J; junction bases left unmatched: 9. Germline CDR1 MDHEN, CDR2 SYDVKM. The CDR3 reads CASRDLAGGLLAKNIQYF. The CDR3 nucleotides are TGTGCCAGCAGGGATCTAGCGGGAGGGCTACTAGCCAAAAACATTCAGTACTTC.

The chain links TRBV19 to TRBJ1-1, with D unresolved. This CDR3 has 13 residues. Trimming stripped 3 bases from V and 2 bases from J, with 7 bases between. Germline CDR1 and CDR2: LNHDA and SQIVND (reference sequence). The CDR3 spells CASSMVYNTEAFF. The CDR3 coding sequence is TGTGCCAGTAGTATGGTCTATAACACTGAAGCTTTCTTT.

The rearrangement links TRBV2 to TRBJ2-1; TRBD2 matches at 10 bases. Trimming took 8 bases from V and 7 from J; bases not matched to a gene: 5. CDR1 and CDR2 from the germline V gene are SNHLY and FYNNEI. This CDR3 is built from 13 residues. In DNA, the CDR3 is TGTGCCAGCGGAGCTAGCGGGAGAAATGAGCAGTTCTTC. Translation gives CASGASGRNEQFF.

V usage is TRBV10-3 and J usage is TRBJ1-1; D call uncertain. Germline loops: CDR1 ENHRY, CDR2 SYGVKD. V lost 0 bases to trimming and J lost 10 bases, with 15 bases between them. The CDR3 runs to 14 residues. The CDR3 DNA sequence: TGTGCCATCAGTGAGTCGGGTGGACCACAACGAGCTTTCTTT. Translation: CAISESGGPQRAFF.

The J gene is TRBJ2-3, the V gene TRBV29-1; maybe TRBD2 (5 bases). The germline V gene encodes CDR1 SQVTM and CDR2 ANQGSEA. V gave up 2 bases and J gave up 5 bases, with 11 bases separating them. The CDR3 has 13 residues. The CDR3 spells CSVEWSEGDTQYF. CDR3 sequence (DNA): TGCAGCGTTGAATGGTCCGAGGGAGATACGCAGTATTTT.

CDR3 DNA sequence: TGTGCCAGCAGGGAGGACAGGGTCGATCAGCCCCAGCATTTT. It specifies CASREDRVDQPQHF. The V gene is TRBV28, the J gene TRBJ1-5; 8 bases line up with TRBD1. The V segment lost 6 bases and the J segment 5 bases; nucleotides outside the gene matches: 6. Germline values: CDR1 MDHEN, CDR2 SYDVKM. The CDR3 is 14 amino acids.

About this clone itself: Other nucleotide sequences from this sample produce the same CDR3. The chain couples TRBV9 to TRBJ2-1; TRBD2 matches 8 bases. Germline trimming cut 3 bases from V and 1 base from J; bases unmatched to any gene: 3. Germline V gene data show CDR1 as SGDLS and CDR2 as YYNGEE. The CDR3 loop spans 15 amino acids. The DNA of the CDR3 is TGTGCCAGCAGCGAAACTAGCGGTTCCTACAATGAGCAGTTCTTC. Its translation is CASSETSGSYNEQFF.

This chain uses TRBV6-1 with TRBJ2-4, with D perhaps matching TRBD2 (5 bases). The germline V gene encodes CDR1 MNHNS and CDR2 SASEGT. Between the trimmed V and J ends, which lost 2 bases and 6 bases, there was a span of 20 bases. This CDR3 has 17 residues. The CDR3 nucleotides are TGTGCCAGCAGTGAAAATCACCGGGGTCCGGTTAGAAACATTCAGTACTTC. Its protein is CASSENHRGPVRNIQYF.

This clone turned up a few times. This rearrangement joins TRBV28 to TRBJ2-7; possible D gene TRBD1, 6 bases. The CDR3 is made up of 13 amino acids. Trimming shortened V by 7 bases and J by 2 bases, and 12 bases separated the two germline ends. Germline V lookup: CDR1 MDHEN, CDR2 SYDVKM. The CDR3 sequence is CASTGDTPYEQYF. As DNA, the CDR3 is TGTGCCAGCACCGGGGACACCCCCTACGAGCAGTACTTC.

This chain connects TRBV5-1 to TRBJ1-3; no firm D call. V lost 6 bases to trimming and J lost 0 bases, with 13 bases between them. Germline V gene data show CDR1 as SGHRS and CDR2 as YFSETQ. The length of the CDR3 is 15 residues. CDR3 nucleotide sequence: TGCGCCAGCAAGGGCAGCGCGCTCTCTGGAAACACCATATATTTT. This sequence encodes CASKGSALSGNTIYF.

This chain links TRBV5-1 with TRBJ2-7; 7 positions match TRBD2. The V and J ends lost 3 bases and 5 bases, in that order; junction bases with no gene match: 17. Germline V gives CDR1 SGHRS, CDR2 YFSETQ. The CDR3 spans 17 residues. The CDR3 reads CASSSQRGSGPRNEQYF. In DNA form, the CDR3 reads TGCGCCAGCAGCTCTCAACGCGGGAGTGGGCCTAGAAACGAGCAGTACTTC.

The chain links TRBV5-1 to TRBJ2-3; maybe TRBD2 (6 bases). The CDR3 covers 14 residues. The germline CDR1 and CDR2 sequences are SGHRS and YFSETQ. The ends were cut back, 3 bases at V and 2 bases at J, with 10 bases in the middle. Written as DNA, the CDR3 is TGCGCCAGCAGCTACGCGGGGATCACAGATACGCAGTATTTT. Amino acids: CASSYAGITDTQYF.

This clone has only one observation. The chain recombines TRBV7-9 with TRBJ2-5, with 11 positions matching TRBD2. This CDR3 comprises 14 residues. The V segment lost 7 bases and the J segment 3 bases; nucleotides outside the gene matches: 4. Germline-derived CDR1 and CDR2 are SEHNR and FQNEAQ (reference sequence). The DNA of the CDR3 is TGTGCCAGCAACCGGGGACTAGCGGAAGAGACCCAGTACTTC. Translating gives CASNRGLAEETQYF.

This chain links TRBV29-1 with TRBJ2-7; TRBD2 aligns across 7 bases. The length of the CDR3 is 14 residues. In germline, CDR1 is SQVTM, CDR2 ANQGSEA. Trimming cost V 6 bases and J 0 bases; bases outside gene matches: 8. The CDR3 bases are TGCAGCGTGATTGGGACGGGAGGCTCCTACGAGCAGTACTTC. Protein: CSVIGTGGSYEQYF.

On this clone: The sample carries other DNA sequences with the same CDR3. The gene calls are TRBV30 and TRBJ1-5; tentative D call: TRBD1 (5 bases). V lost 0 bases and J 2 bases, leaving 5 bases between the germline ends. Germline V lookup: CDR1 GTSNPN, CDR2 SVGIG (reference sequence). CDR3 length equals 13 residues. In DNA form, the CDR3 reads TGTGCCTGGAGTGTACAGGGCAATCAGCCCCAGCATTTT. As protein: CAWSVQGNQPQHF.

The chain couples TRBV5-6 to TRBJ2-1; 9 bases agree with TRBD2. The CDR3 covers 18 residues. Germline CDR1 SGHDT, CDR2 YYEEEE. The V segment lost 3 bases and the J segment 4 bases; nucleotides outside the gene matches: 14. The CDR3 spells CASSSFSWTAGGYNEQFF. The CDR3 DNA is TGTGCCAGCAGCTCCTTTTCTTGGACGGCGGGAGGGTACAATGAGCAGTTCTTC.